These 8 T cell receptor beta chains came from one sample sequenced in a study of CD4 and CD8 cells across lung adenocarcinoma regions. TCRdb reprocessed the PCR reads via MiXCR and lists one record per CDR3 protein. Among under 20,000 distinct CDR3 sequences listed, 50% were seen once. Specimen: CD8+ T cells from the margin of a lung tumor. Every receptor here comes from a male donor with lung adenocarcinoma. The CD4 and CD8 labels of this study may be unreliable.

In the case of this clonotype: The junction shows a germline mismatch at one end, possibly a read error. V and J are TRBV6-1 and TRBJ2-3; D gene unclear. Per germline, CDR1 MNHNS and CDR2 SASEGT. CDR3 size: 14 residues. CDR3 sequence: CASRGPSAKDTQYF. Written as DNA, the CDR3 is TGTGCCAGCAGGGGCCCGAGTGCCAAAGACACGCAGTACTTT.

This rearrangement joins TRBV4-1 to TRBJ2-1; 10 positions agree with TRBD2. Germline CDR1 is MGHRA and CDR2 is YSYEKL. The CDR3 spans 17 residues. J gave up 8 bases and V 0 bases, and 10 bases lay outside the gene matches. The CDR3 sequence: CASSQDPLAGVVYEQFF. The DNA of the CDR3 is TGCGCCAGCAGCCAAGATCCGCTAGCGGGAGTAGTCTATGAGCAGTTCTTC.

In its sample, this clonotype ranks as medium-sized. The genes are TRBV6-1 and TRBJ2-7; TRBD1 is a possible D gene (6 bases). The CDR3 covers 15 residues. Per the germline V gene, CDR1 is MNHNS and CDR2 is SASEGT. The V and J ends lost 5 bases and 1 base respectively, with 15 bases between them. CDR3 sequence reads: CASSRGHGPSYEQYF. In DNA form, the CDR3 reads TGTGCCAGCAGTCGGGGACACGGGCCATCCTACGAGCAGTACTTC.

This sequence joins TRBV6-1 and TRBJ2-2; no clear D gene. The CDR3 sequence is 14 residues long. The ends were cut back, 6 bases at V and 6 bases at J, with 14 bases in the middle. Germline V CDR1 and CDR2: MNHNS, SASEGT. CDR3 amino acids: CASSRSSMAGELFF. The CDR3 bases are TGTGCCAGCAGCCGTTCTAGTATGGCCGGGGAGCTGTTTTTT.

This clonotype was counted at least ten times. The chain links TRBV7-9 to TRBJ2-1; possibly TRBD1 or TRBD2 for D (5 bases each). The CDR3 sequence is 14 residues long. The V gene's germline CDR1 is SEHNR and CDR2 FQNEAQ (reference sequence). V lost 3 bases and J 8 bases, leaving 14 bases between the germline ends. As DNA, the CDR3 is TGTGCCAGCAGCTTTGGGGGTTACCGCTATGAGCAGTTCTTC. Protein sequence: CASSFGGYRYEQFF.

Only a few counts were recorded for this clonotype. V usage is TRBV4-2 and J usage is TRBJ2-1, with D possibly TRBD2 on 6 matching bases. There are 12 residues in the CDR3. V lost 4 bases, J lost 5 bases, and 6 bases lay in between. The germline gives CDR1 LGHNA, CDR2 YNFKEQ. The CDR3 nucleotides are TGTGCCAGCAGCCGGGGGGACAATGAGCAGTTCTTC. Its translation: CASSRGDNEQFF.

The rearrangement uses TRBV7-2 and TRBJ1-1; D gene unclear. The length of the CDR3 is 14 residues. V was cut by 4 bases and J by 4 bases, with 13 bases left in between. CDR1 SGHTA and CDR2 FQGNSA come from the germline V gene. The CDR3 sequence: CASSSSLGTTEAFF. The CDR3 DNA follows: TGTGCCAGCAGCTCAAGCCTGGGCACCACTGAAGCTTTCTTT.

The chain recombines TRBV4-1 with TRBJ1-2, with a possible D match to TRBD1 (6 bases). The CDR3 runs 14 residues. The germline V and J ends were trimmed by 1 base and 11 bases, with 17 bases remaining between them. Germline loops: CDR1 MGHRA, CDR2 YSYEKL. CDR3 DNA sequence: TGCGCCAGCAGCCAAGTCAGGGGAAGTATGGGGTACACCTTC. Translation gives CASSQVRGSMGYTF.